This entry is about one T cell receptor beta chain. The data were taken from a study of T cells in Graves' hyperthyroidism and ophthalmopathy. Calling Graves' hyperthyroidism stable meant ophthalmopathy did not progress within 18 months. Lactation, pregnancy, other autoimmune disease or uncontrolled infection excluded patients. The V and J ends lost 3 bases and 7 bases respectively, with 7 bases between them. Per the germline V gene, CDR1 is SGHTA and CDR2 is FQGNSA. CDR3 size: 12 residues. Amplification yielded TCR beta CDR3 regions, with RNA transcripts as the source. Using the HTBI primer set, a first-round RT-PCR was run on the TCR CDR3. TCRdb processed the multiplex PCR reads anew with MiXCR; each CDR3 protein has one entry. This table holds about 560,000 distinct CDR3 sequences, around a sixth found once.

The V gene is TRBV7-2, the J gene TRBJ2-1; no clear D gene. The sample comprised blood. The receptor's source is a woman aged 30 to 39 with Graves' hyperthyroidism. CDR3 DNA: TGTGCCAGCAGCTTCTATTGGAATGAGCAGTTCTTC. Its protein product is CASSFYWNEQFF.